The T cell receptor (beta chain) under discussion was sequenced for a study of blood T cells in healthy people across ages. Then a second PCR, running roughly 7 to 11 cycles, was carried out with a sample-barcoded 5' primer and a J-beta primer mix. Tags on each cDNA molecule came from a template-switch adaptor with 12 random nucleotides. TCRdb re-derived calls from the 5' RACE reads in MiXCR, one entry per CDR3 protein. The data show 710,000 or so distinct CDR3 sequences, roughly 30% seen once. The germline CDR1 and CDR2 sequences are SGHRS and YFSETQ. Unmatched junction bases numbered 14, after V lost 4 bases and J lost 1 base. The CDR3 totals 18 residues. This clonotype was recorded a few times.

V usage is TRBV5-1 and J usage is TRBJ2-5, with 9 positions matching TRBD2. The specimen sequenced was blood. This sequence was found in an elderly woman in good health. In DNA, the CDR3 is TGCGCCAGCAGCCCCGGGGCAAGCGGGGGGAATTTCCAAGAGACCCAGTACTTC. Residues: CASSPGASGGNFQETQYF.